These T cell receptor beta chains were read from a single sample in a study of Graves' ophthalmopathy and Graves' hyperthyroidism. Using its own MiXCR run on the multiplex PCR reads, TCRdb lists one record per CDR3 protein. This sample has about 400,000 distinct CDR3 sequences, with about 17% found just once. Material: peripheral blood. Receptors were obtained from a young woman with Graves' ophthalmopathy. CDR3s include the opening cysteine and the closing phenylalanine or tryptophan. A D gene is named only where the DNA matches it firmly. Part of the rows lack a size; the others show once, few, many or a class for expanded clones.

j_call | v_call | d_call | clone_size | cdr3_aa | cdr3_nt
TRBJ2-7 | TRBV6-2/TRBV6-3 | TRBD1 | many | CASRPVPGQGLSSYEQYF | TGTGCCAGCAGGCCCGTCCCGGGACAGGGTTTAAGCTCCTACGAGCAGTACTTC
TRBJ1-1 | TRBV10-3 | - | many | CAYRRGLETEAFF | TGTGCCTATAGGAGGGGGTTGGAAACTGAAGCTTTCTTT
TRBJ2-7 | TRBV20-1 | TRBD2 | - | CSALAGVAAEQYF | TGCAGTGCCTTAGCGGGAGTAGCTGCCGAGCAGTACTTC
TRBJ1-2 | TRBV5-5 | - | few | CASSLGGRNYGYTF | TGTGCCAGCAGCTTGGGGGGGCGGAACTATGGCTACACCTTC
TRBJ2-5 | TRBV30 | TRBD1 | many | CAWMGTGKSQYF | TGTGCCTGGATGGGGACAGGGAAATCCCAGTACTTC
TRBJ2-5 | TRBV6-6 | TRBD2 | many | CASSPTLWEGRETQYF | TGTGCCAGCAGTCCTACCCTTTGGGAGGGCCGGGAGACCCAGTACTTC
TRBJ1-5 | TRBV6-2/TRBV6-3 | - | many | CASSYDAAYSNQPQHF | TGTGCCAGCAGTTACGACGCAGCATATAGCAATCAGCCCCAGCATTTT
TRBJ1-1 | TRBV6-1 | - | many | CASSEQPWDTEAFF | TGTGCCAGCAGTGAACAGCCGTGGGACACTGAAGCTTTCTTT
TRBJ1-5 | TRBV12-3/TRBV12-4 | - | - | CASSLTKVDQPQHF | TGTGCCAGCAGTTTGACGAAGGTTGATCAGCCCCAGCATTTT
TRBJ1-1 | TRBV19 | - | many | CASKETGTGNTEAFF | TGTGCCAGTAAGGAGACCGGGACCGGAAACACTGAAGCTTTCTTT
TRBJ2-2 | TRBV6-2/TRBV6-3 | TRBD1 | many | CASTRQGTGELFF | TGTGCCAGCACCCGACAGGGGACCGGGGAGCTGTTTTTT
TRBJ2-1 | TRBV4-2 | - | many | CASSQGLGESYNEQFF | TGTGCCAGCAGCCAAGGTCTGGGCGAGTCCTACAATGAGCAGTTCTTC
TRBJ2-2 | TRBV28 | TRBD1 | many | CASSRQGAGPNTGELFF | TGTGCCAGCAGCAGACAGGGGGCCGGACCGAACACCGGGGAGCTGTTTTTT
TRBJ2-5 | TRBV6-2/TRBV6-3 | - | many | CASRSAGGVQETQYF | TGTGCCAGCCGAAGTGCAGGAGGGGTTCAAGAGACCCAGTACTTC
TRBJ2-7 | TRBV29-1 | TRBD1 | many | CSVGDSYEQYF | TGCAGCGTCGGGGACAGCTACGAGCAGTACTTC
TRBJ2-7 | TRBV2 | - | - | CASKPQGGLTYEQYF | TGTGCCAGCAAGCCCCAGGGGGGGCTAACCTACGAGCAGTACTTC
TRBJ2-2 | TRBV19 | - | - | CASSGQGPGELFF | TGTGCCAGTAGTGGCCAGGGGCCCGGGGAGCTGTTTTTT
TRBJ1-5 | TRBV11-2 | - | - | CASSLGRAQPQHF | TGTGCCAGCAGCTTGGGCAGGGCTCAGCCCCAGCATTTT
TRBJ2-2 | TRBV12-3/TRBV12-4 | - | few | CASWGYGELFF | TGTGCCAGTTGGGGGTACGGGGAGCTGTTTTTT
TRBJ1-5 | TRBV6-2/TRBV6-3 | - | many | CASSARLDSNQPQHF | TGTGCCAGCAGTGCCCGTCTCGATAGCAATCAGCCCCAGCATTTT
TRBJ1-1 | TRBV5-1 | - | many | CASSLTLRRASEVNTEAFF | TGCGCCAGCAGCTTGACGCTCAGACGGGCTTCAGAGGTGAACACTGAAGCTTTCTTT
TRBJ1-1 | TRBV6-5 | TRBD1 | - | CASSTRQGGTEAFF | TGTGCCAGCAGTACTCGACAGGGGGGCACTGAAGCTTTCTTT
TRBJ2-2 | TRBV28 | - | once | CASSTVPRTGELFF | TGTGCCAGCAGCACAGTACCCCGCACCGGGGAGCTGTTTTTT
TRBJ2-7 | TRBV18 | - | - | CASSPPYHEQYF | TGTGCCAGCTCACCACCGTACCACGAGCAGTACTTC
TRBJ1-5 | TRBV12-3/TRBV12-4 | - | many | CATGDGGQPQHF | TGTGCCACCGGGGACGGGGGGCAGCCCCAGCATTTT
TRBJ2-7 | TRBV4-1 | TRBD1 | few | CASSQDPGQGDYEQYF | TGCGCCAGCAGCCAAGATCCGGGACAGGGGGACTACGAGCAGTACTTC
TRBJ2-2 | TRBV30 | - | many | CAWRSTGELFF | TGTGCCTGGAGGAGCACCGGGGAGCTGTTTTTT
TRBJ2-2 | TRBV5-1 | - | many | CASSIAHTGNTGELFF | TGCGCCAGCAGCATCGCCCACACAGGGAACACCGGGGAGCTGTTTTTT
TRBJ1-1 | TRBV28 | - | many | CASSLRGVRGLNTEAFF | TGTGCCAGCAGTTTGCGGGGCGTGAGGGGGTTGAACACTGAAGCTTTCTTT
TRBJ1-5 | TRBV6-1 | - | many | CAARQGRDQPQHF | TGTGCCGCCCGGCAGGGCCGTGATCAGCCCCAGCATTTT
TRBJ2-7 | TRBV30 | - | many | CAWSVWASGPGDYEQYF | TGTGCCTGGAGTGTTTGGGCCTCCGGGCCAGGCGACTACGAGCAGTACTTC
TRBJ2-5 | TRBV10-3 | - | once | CAIRGGVLETQYF | TGTGCCATACGCGGCGGGGTTTTGGAGACCCAGTACTTC
TRBJ1-1 | TRBV11-2 | - | many | CASSRTRGPSMNTEAFF | TGTGCCAGCAGCCGGACCCGGGGTCCTAGTATGAACACTGAAGCTTTCTTT
TRBJ2-5 | TRBV6-1 | - | many | CASSEPRGLGETQYF | TGTGCCAGCAGTGAACCCCGGGGGCTCGGTGAGACCCAGTACTTC
TRBJ2-7 | TRBV6-9 | TRBD2 | many | CAGERGTSAPYEQYF | TGTGCCGGCGAACGAGGGACTAGCGCACCCTACGAGCAGTACTTC
TRBJ2-7 | TRBV6-1 | TRBD2 | - | CASSEPGLAVNEQYF | TGTGCCAGCAGTGAACCGGGACTAGCGGTAAACGAGCAGTACTTC
TRBJ2-7 | TRBV19 | TRBD2 | many | CASRGTSGSPYEQYF | TGTGCCAGTCGCGGGACTAGCGGGAGTCCCTACGAGCAGTACTTC
TRBJ1-5 | TRBV6-5 | - | many | CASAPGRRGQPQHF | TGTGCCTCAGCGCCGGGTCGGAGGGGCCAGCCCCAGCATTTT
TRBJ2-7 | TRBV11-2 | - | - | CASSFLGQSSYEQYF | TGTGCCAGCAGCTTCCTGGGGCAGAGCTCCTACGAGCAGTACTTC
TRBJ2-5 | TRBV29-1 | TRBD1 | many | CSEATGLVGETQYF | TGCAGCGAAGCGACAGGGTTGGTCGGAGAGACCCAGTACTTC
TRBJ2-2 | TRBV6-1 | - | many | CASSEGRGPNTGELFF | TGTGCCAGCAGTGAAGGACGGGGGCCGAACACCGGGGAGCTGTTTTTT
TRBJ2-7 | TRBV6-5 | - | once | CASSYRRGGEQYF | TGTGCCAGCAGTTACCGGAGAGGTGGCGAGCAGTACTTC
TRBJ1-2 | TRBV20-1 | - | many | CSARAGRARDYGYTF | TGCAGTGCTAGAGCCGGCAGGGCAAGAGACTATGGCTACACCTTC
TRBJ2-2 | TRBV20-1 | TRBD1 | many | CSARGIVGTVNTGELFF | TGCAGTGCTAGAGGGATAGTAGGGACAGTGAACACCGGGGAGCTGTTTTTT
TRBJ2-2 | TRBV6-2/TRBV6-3 | - | - | CASSYGKSGPPPNTGELFF | TGTGCCAGCAGTTATGGGAAAAGTGGCCCTCCCCCGAACACCGGGGAGCTGTTTTTT
TRBJ2-5 | TRBV7-2 | - | many | CASSPHNTLYF | TGTGCCAGCAGCCCTCACAATACCCTGTACTTC
TRBJ2-2 | TRBV6-2/TRBV6-3 | TRBD2 | - | CASGSRLAFPTGELFF | TGTGCCAGCGGTTCCAGACTAGCCTTTCCCACCGGGGAGCTGTTTTTT